This T cell receptor (beta chain) appears in the sequencing data of a study of regulatory T cells in long-lasting Graves disease. Building of the TCR beta libraries involved iRepertoire HTBI primers and Arm-PCR of CDR3 regions. One entry per CDR3 protein, called by TCRdb with MiXCR from the multiplex PCR reads. Of 350,000 to 500,000 distinct CDR3 sequences in the sample, roughly 15% are singletons; the top ten hold around a sixth. This clonotype showed up many times. No antigen is known for it. Time point of the sample: newly diagnosed GD, antithyroid drugs for less than 3 months. Construction of the TCR library relied on RNA isolated from PBMCs. The CDR3 is 17 residues long. Trimming took 3 bases from V and 1 from J; bases not matched to a gene: 4. Germline V gene lookup returns CDR1 MGHRA and CDR2 YSYEKL. Findings and limits, study-wide: Samples came from peripheral blood alone, without thyroid tissue.

These same records also appear under a second study, on T cells in Graves' hyperthyroidism and ophthalmopathy.

This clonotype was sampled from a woman in her fifties or sixties with Graves disease. The chain couples TRBV4-1 to TRBJ2-5, with 14 positions matching TRBD2. The sequencing used peripheral blood mononuclear cells (PBMCs), collected at new diagnosis, from a patient treated with antithyroid drugs. CDR3 residues: CASSQGTSGSLQETQYF. The CDR3 coding sequence is TGCGCCAGCAGCCAGGGGACTAGCGGGAGCCTCCAAGAGACCCAGTACTTC.